What follows is one T cell receptor beta chain and its context. This specimen comes from a study of Ad26.COV2.S vaccination and SARS-CoV-2 variants. Germline V CDR1 and CDR2: SGHVS, FQNEAQ. The CDR3 contains 19 residues. The V gene lost 5 bases and the J gene lost 13 bases, with 35 bases spanning the gap. The treatment: some 20 received Ad26.COV2.S at low or high dose, single or two shots; about 5 received placebo; per-sample allocation not given. Each sample was drawn 63 days after the first injection (of vaccine or placebo). Produced via immunoSEQ multiplex PCR; TCRdb's table is partial and in-frame only. The sample records approximately 480,000 clones, roughly 85% being singletons.

The V gene is TRBV7-8, the J gene TRBJ2-2; a weak D match, TRBD1 (6 bases). The receptor comes from a person between 18 and 65 years old who received the Ad26.COV2.S COVID-19 vaccine or a placebo. The specimen comprised peripheral blood, sampled in a trial of Ad26.COV2.S vaccine versus placebo. The CDR3 DNA reads as TGTGCCAGCAGCCCTCGGGACAAAGCAAACTTTGCTTTAATTAACGGGCTGTTTTTT. Translation: CASSPRDKANFALINGLFF.